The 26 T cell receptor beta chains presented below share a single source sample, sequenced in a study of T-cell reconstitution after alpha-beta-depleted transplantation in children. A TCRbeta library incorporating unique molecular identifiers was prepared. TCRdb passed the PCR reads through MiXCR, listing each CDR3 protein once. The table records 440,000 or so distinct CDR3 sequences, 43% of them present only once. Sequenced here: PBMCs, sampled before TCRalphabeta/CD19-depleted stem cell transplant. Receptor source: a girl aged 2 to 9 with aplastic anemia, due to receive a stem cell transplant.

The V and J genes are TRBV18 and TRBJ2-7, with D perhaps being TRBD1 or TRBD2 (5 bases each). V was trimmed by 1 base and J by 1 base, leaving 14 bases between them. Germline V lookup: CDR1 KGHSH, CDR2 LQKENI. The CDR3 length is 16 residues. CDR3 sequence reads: CASSPLSRGGSYEQYF. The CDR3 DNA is TGTGCCAGCTCACCACTGTCCCGTGGGGGATCCTACGAGCAGTACTTC.

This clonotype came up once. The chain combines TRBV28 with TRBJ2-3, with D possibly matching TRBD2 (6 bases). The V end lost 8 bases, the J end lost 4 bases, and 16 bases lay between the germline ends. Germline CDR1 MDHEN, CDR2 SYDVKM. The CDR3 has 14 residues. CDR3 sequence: CASPEFRLADTQYF. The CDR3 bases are TGTGCCAGCCCCGAGTTCCGACTAGCAGATACGCAGTATTTT.

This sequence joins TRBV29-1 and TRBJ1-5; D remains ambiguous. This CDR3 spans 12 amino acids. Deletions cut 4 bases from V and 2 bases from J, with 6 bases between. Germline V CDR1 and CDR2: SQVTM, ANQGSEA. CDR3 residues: CSVGRGNQPQHF. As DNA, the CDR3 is TGCAGCGTTGGTCGCGGCAATCAGCCCCAGCATTTT. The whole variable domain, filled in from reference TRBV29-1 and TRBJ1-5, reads SAVISQKPSRDICQRGTSLTIQCQVDSQVTMMFWYRQQPGQSLTLIATANQGSEATYESGFVIDKFPISRPNLTFSTLTVSNMSPEDSSIYLCSVGRGNQPQHFGDGTRLSIL.

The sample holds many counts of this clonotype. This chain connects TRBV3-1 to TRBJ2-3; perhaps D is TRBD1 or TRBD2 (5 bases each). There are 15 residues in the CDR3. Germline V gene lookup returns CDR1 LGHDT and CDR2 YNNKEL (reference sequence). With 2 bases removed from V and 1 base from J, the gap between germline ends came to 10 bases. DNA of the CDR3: TGTGCCAGCAGCCAATCCCGGGGCGGCACAGATACGCAGTATTTT. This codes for CASSQSRGGTDTQYF.

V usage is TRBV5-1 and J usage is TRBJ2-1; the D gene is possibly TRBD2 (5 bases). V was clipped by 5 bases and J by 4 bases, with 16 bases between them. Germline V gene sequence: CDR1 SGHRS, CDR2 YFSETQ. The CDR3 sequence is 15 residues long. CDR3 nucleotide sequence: TGCGCCAGCAGTAAAGATCCCGGGATGTACAATGAGCAGTTCTTC. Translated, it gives CASSKDPGMYNEQFF.

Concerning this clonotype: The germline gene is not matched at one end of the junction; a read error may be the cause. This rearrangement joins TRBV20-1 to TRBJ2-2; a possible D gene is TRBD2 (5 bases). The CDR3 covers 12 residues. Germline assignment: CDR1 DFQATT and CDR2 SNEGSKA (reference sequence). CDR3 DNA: TGCAGTGCCGACCGAGGTTCCGGGGAGCCGTTTTTT. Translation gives CSADRGSGEPFF.

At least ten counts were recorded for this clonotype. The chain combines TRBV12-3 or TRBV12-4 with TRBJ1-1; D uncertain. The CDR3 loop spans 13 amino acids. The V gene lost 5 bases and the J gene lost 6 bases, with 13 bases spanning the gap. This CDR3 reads CASSLLLPAEAFF. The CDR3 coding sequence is TGTGCCAGCAGTCTACTACTCCCCGCTGAAGCTTTCTTT.

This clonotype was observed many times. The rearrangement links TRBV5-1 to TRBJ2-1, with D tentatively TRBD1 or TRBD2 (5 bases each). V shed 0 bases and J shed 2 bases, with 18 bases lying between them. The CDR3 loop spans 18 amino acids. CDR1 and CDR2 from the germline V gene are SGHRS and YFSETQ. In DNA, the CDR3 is TGCGCCAGCAGCTTGGAAGGCCGGGACCTTCCTCCCTACAATGAGCAGTTCTTC. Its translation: CASSLEGRDLPPYNEQFF.

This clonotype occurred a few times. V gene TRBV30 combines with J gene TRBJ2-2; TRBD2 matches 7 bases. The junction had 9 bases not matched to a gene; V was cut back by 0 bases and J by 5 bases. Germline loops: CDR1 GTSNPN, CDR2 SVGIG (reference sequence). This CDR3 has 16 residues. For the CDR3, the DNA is TGTGCCTGGAGTGTACTAGGACTAGGTGGGACCGGGGAGCTGTTTTTT. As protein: CAWSVLGLGGTGELFF.

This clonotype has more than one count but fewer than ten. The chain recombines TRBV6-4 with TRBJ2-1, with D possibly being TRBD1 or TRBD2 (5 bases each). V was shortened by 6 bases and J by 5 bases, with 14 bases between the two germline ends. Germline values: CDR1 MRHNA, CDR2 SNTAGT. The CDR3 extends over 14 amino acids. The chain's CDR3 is CASRKSGTDNEQFF. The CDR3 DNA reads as TGTGCCAGCAGAAAGAGTGGGACGGACAATGAGCAGTTCTTC.

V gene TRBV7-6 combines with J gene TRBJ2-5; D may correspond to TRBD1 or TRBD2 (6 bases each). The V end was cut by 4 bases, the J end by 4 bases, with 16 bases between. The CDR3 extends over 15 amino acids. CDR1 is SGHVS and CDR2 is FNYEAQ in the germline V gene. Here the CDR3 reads CASSSDYREVETQYF. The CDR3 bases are TGTGCCAGCAGCTCCGACTACAGGGAGGTAGAGACCCAGTACTTC.

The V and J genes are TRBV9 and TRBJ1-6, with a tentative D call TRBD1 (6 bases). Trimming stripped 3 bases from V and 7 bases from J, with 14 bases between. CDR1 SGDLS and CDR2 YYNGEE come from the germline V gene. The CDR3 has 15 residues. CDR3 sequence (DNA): TGTGCCAGCAGCGACAGGGTGGGAGGGAATTCACCCCTCCACTTT. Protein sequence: CASSDRVGGNSPLHF. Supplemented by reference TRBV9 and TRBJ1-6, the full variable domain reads DSGVTQTPKHLITATGQRVTLRCSPRSGDLSVYWYQQSLDQGLQFLIQYYNGEERAKGNILERFSAQQFPDLHSELNLSSLELGDSALYFCASSDRVGGNSPLHFGNGTRLTVT.

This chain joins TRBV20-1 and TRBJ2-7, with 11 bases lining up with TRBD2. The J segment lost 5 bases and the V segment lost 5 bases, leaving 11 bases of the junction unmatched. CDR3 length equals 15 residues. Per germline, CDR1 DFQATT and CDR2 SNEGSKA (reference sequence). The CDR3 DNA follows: TGCAGTGCTCCTTTGTTAGCGGGGGGGCTCCACGAGCAGTACTTC. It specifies CSAPLLAGGLHEQYF.

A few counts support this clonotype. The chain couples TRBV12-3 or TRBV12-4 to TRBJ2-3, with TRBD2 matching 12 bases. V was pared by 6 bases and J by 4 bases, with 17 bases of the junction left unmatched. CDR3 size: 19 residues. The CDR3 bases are TGTGCCAGCAGGCCTTTTTTGACTAGCGGGAGCCTCGGCGCAGATACGCAGTATTTT. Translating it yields CASRPFLTSGSLGADTQYF.

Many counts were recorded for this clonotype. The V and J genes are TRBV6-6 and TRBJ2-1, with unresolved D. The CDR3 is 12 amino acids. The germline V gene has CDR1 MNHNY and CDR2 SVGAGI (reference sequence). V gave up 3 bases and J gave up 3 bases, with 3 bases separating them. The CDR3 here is CASSYFYNEQFF. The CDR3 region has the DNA TGTGCCAGCAGTTATTTCTACAATGAGCAGTTCTTC.

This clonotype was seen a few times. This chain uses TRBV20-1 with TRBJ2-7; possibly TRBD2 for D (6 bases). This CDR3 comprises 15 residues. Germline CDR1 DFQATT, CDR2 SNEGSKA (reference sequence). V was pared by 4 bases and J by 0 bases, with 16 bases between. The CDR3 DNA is TGCAGTGCTACGGGGGAGACCCGTAGCTCCTACGAGCAGTACTTC. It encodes CSATGETRSSYEQYF.

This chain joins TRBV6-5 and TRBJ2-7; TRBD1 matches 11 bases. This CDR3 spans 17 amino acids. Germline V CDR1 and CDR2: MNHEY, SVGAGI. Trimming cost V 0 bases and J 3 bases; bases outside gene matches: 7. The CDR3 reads CASSYSTFGTGGYEQYF. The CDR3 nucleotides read TGTGCCAGCAGTTACTCGACATTCGGGACAGGGGGCTACGAGCAGTACTTC.

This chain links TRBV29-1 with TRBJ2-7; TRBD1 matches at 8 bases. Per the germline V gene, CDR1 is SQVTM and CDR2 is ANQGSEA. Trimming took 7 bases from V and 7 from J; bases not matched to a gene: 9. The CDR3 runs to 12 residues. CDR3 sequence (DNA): TGCAGCGGACGACAGGGGCTGGGGGAGCAGTACTTC. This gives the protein CSGRQGLGEQYF.

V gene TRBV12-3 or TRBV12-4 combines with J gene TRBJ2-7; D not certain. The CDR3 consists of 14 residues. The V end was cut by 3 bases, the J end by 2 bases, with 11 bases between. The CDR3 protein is CASSFTGPPYEQYF. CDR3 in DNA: TGTGCCAGCAGTTTTACCGGGCCTCCCTACGAGCAGTACTTC.

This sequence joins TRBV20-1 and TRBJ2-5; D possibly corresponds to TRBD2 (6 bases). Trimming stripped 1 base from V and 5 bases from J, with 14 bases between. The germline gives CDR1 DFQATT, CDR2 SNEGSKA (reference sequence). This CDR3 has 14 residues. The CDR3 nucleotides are TGCAGTGCTAGAGGGTGGCTGGGAGGCGAGACCCAGTACTTC. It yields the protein CSARGWLGGETQYF.

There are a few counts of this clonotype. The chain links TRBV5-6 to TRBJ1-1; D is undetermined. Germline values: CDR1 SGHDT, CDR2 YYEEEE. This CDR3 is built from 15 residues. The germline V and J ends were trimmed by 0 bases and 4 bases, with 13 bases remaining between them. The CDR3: CASSLGQNLATEAFF. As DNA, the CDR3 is TGTGCCAGCAGCTTGGGTCAAAACCTCGCCACTGAAGCTTTCTTT.

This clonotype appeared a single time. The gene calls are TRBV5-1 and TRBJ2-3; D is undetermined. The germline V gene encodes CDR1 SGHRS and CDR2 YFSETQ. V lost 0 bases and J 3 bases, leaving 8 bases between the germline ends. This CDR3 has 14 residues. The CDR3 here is CASSLAPTTDTQYF. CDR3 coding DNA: TGCGCCAGCAGCTTGGCGCCTACGACAGATACGCAGTATTTT.

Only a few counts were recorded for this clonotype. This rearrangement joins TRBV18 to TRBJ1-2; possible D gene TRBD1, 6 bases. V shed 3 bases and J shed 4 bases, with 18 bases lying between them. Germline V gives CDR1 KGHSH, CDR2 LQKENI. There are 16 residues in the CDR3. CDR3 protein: CASSPIAGQSFYGYTF. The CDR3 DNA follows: TGTGCCAGCTCACCTATTGCAGGACAGAGCTTCTATGGCTACACCTTC.

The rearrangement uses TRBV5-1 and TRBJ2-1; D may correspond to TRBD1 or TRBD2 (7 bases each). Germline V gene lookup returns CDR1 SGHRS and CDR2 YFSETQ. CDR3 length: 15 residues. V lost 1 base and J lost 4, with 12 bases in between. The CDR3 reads CASSLTGEGYNEQFF. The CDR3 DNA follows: TGCGCCAGCAGCTTGACAGGGGAGGGATACAATGAGCAGTTCTTC.

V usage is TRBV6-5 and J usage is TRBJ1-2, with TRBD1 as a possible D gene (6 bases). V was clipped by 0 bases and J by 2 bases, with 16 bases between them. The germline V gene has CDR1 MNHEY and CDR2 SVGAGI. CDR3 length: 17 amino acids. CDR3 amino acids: CASSYSPQGRSNYGYTF. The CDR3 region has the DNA TGTGCCAGCAGTTACTCCCCCCAGGGGCGGTCGAACTATGGCTACACCTTC.

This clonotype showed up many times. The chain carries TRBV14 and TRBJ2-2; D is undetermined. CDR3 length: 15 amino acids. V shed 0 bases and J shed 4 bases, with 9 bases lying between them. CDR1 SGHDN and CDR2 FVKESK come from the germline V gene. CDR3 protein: CASSQDRLTTGELFF. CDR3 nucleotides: TGTGCCAGCAGCCAAGATCGACTTACCACCGGGGAGCTGTTTTTT.